These T cell receptor beta chains were read from a single sample in a study of cytomegalovirus exposure and HLA in healthy donors. Libraries were prepared by immunoSEQ multiplex PCR; TCRdb keeps only in-frame clonotypes and omits some of them. Here the sample spans tens of thousands of clones, 84% being singletons. Material: PBMCs. Receptors were obtained from a woman between 18 and 29 years old in good health and CMV-seropositive. CDR3s leave out the opening cysteine and the closing phenylalanine or tryptophan. The order of the fields is J gene, V gene, D gene, CDR3 protein. D genes are given only for firm matches.

TRBJ1-2 TRBV11-2 TRBD1 ASSPRTGGYGYT
TRBJ2-1 TRBV2 TRBD2 ASRGLAGGHWWDEQF
TRBJ1-1 TRBV30 TRBD1 AWSTGTGRWSEAF
TRBJ1-1 TRBV5-4 - ASSLDGRVGTEAF
TRBJ2-3 TRBV7-9 TRBD1 ASSQQGASTDTQY
TRBJ1-4 TRBV5-1 - ASSLNREGFEKLF
TRBJ1-6 TRBV6-5 - ASSPGSLDSPLH
TRBJ2-7 TRBV13 TRBD1 ASSHRQGPFNEQY
TRBJ2-7 TRBV28 - ASSPPGRASEQY
TRBJ2-2 TRBV11-2 TRBD2 ASRRAGGQTGELF
TRBJ2-5 TRBV18 TRBD1 ASSPLGPGQGKGETQY
TRBJ1-2 TRBV2 - ASSEIGGWFMRRGYGYT
TRBJ1-2 TRBV11-2 - ASSSTQGGHGYT
TRBJ2-7 TRBV5-1 TRBD1 ASSPAEGQGKFEQY
TRBJ2-2 TRBV9 - ASSLLGQGTGELF
TRBJ2-3 TRBV4-2 TRBD2 ASSQDPSGGSRLYTQY
TRBJ2-4 TRBV6-5 TRBD1 ASSSGGQGKNIQY
TRBJ2-3 TRBV10-1 - ASSSTRGPRDTQY
TRBJ1-2 TRBV6-5 - ASSYAGNYGYT
TRBJ1-3 TRBV28 - ASSSPPGAAGNTIY
TRBJ1-1 TRBV28 - ASSLQGTEAF
TRBJ1-4 TRBV28 - ASSPGINEKLF
TRBJ2-7 TRBV4-2 TRBD1 ASSQDGTAMYEQY
TRBJ1-4 TRBV29-1 - SVRKGDEKLF
TRBJ1-1 TRBV7-6 - ASSLGGRSTEAF
TRBJ2-7 TRBV30 - AWSDLRYASYEQY